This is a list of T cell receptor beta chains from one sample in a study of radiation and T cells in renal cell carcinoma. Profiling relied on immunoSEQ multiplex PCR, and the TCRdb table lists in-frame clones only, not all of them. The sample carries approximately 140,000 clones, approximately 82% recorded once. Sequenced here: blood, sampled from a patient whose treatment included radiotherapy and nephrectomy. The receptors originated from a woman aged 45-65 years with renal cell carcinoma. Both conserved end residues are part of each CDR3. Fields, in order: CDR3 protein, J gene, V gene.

CASLFDRGNQPQHF | TRBJ1-5 | TRBV6-5
CASSVDSLSGANVLTF | TRBJ2-6 | TRBV5-6
CASSAGRSQETQYF | TRBJ2-5 | TRBV2
CASSAQGDEQFF | TRBJ2-1 | TRBV5-1
CASSKGQGHQETQYF | TRBJ2-5 | TRBV6-1
CASSVTGGSNEKLFF | TRBJ1-4 | TRBV7-2
CASSLSGGGNQPQHF | TRBJ1-5 | TRBV18
CASSLGELRGGQYF | TRBJ2-7 | TRBV5-8
CASSHPLGYNTEAFF | TRBJ1-1 | TRBV6-5
CASRAPTRNTIYF | TRBJ1-3 | TRBV28
CASSVGQGTEAFF | TRBJ1-1 | TRBV9
CASGAGGGHQPQHF | TRBJ1-5 | TRBV7-2